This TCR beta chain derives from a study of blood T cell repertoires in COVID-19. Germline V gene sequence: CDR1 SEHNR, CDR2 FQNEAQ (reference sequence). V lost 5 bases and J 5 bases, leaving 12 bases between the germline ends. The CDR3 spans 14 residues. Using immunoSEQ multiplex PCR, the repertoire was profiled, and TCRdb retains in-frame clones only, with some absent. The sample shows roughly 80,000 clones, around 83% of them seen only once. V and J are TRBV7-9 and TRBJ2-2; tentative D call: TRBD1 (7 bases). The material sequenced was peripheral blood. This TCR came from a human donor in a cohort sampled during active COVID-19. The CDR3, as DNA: TGTGCCAGCAGCCCCGCGGGACAGACCGGGGAGCTGTTTTTT. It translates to CASSPAGQTGELFF.